One and the same sample provided the 11 T cell receptor beta chains below, sequenced in a study of OX40 agonist ivuxolimab in advanced cancers. Measured with immunoSEQ multiplex PCR; TCRdb has only the in-frame clones, and not every one. The sample contains fewer than 75,000 clones, approximately 90% of which appear only once. The sample was CD4+ or CD8+ T cells sorted from blood, taken in a trial of the OX40 agonist ivuxolimab. The receptors here all came from an adult with an advanced solid tumor such as melanoma, head and neck, liver or kidney cancer.

The CDR3: CASSLQSGRRETQYF. The DNA for the CDR3 is TGTGCCAGCAGCTTGCAGAGCGGGAGAAGGGAGACCCAGTACTTC. The chain uses TRBV5-5 and TRBJ2-5, with 8 bases matching TRBD2. The V segment lost 1 base and the J segment 5 bases; nucleotides outside the gene matches: 7. Germline V gene data show CDR1 as SGHKS and CDR2 as YYEKEE (reference sequence). The CDR3 covers 15 residues.

The V gene is TRBV2, the J gene TRBJ2-2; tentative D call: TRBD2 (6 bases). From germline, CDR1 is SNHLY and CDR2 FYNNEI. CDR3 length: 14 residues. The V end lost 7 bases, the J end lost 2 bases, and 11 bases lay between the germline ends. DNA for the CDR3: TGTGCCAGCAAGGGCGGGGCAAACACCGGGGAGCTGTTTTTT. Translation: CASKGGANTGELFF.

This sequence joins TRBV5-1 and TRBJ2-3, with D perhaps TRBD1 (5 bases). The length of the CDR3 is 15 residues. In germline, CDR1 is SGHRS, CDR2 YFSETQ. V lost 4 bases, J lost 3 bases, and 15 bases lay in between. The DNA for the CDR3 is TGCGCCAGCAGCCTGGACCAGGGCAGGACAGATACGCAGTATTTT. It specifies CASSLDQGRTDTQYF.

This rearrangement joins TRBV28 to TRBJ1-4; 10 nucleotides line up with TRBD1. Losses at the gene ends were 7 bases for V and 6 bases for J; bases not matched to a gene: 5. Germline V CDR1 and CDR2: MDHEN, SYDVKM. This CDR3 contains 14 residues. The CDR3 here is CASKTGGEDEKLFF. The CDR3 DNA is TGTGCCAGCAAGACAGGGGGCGAAGATGAAAAACTGTTTTTT.

This chain joins TRBV6-1 and TRBJ1-2, with D possibly TRBD1 on 5 matching bases. The germline V and J ends were trimmed by 7 bases and 1 base, with 19 bases remaining between them. The CDR3 totals 16 residues. Germline CDR1 and CDR2: MNHNS and SASEGT. CDR3 protein: CASNQAGGSLNYGYTF. CDR3 DNA sequence: TGTGCCAGCAATCAAGCGGGGGGTTCCCTTAACTATGGCTACACCTTC.

This clone was found once. DNA of the CDR3: TGTGCCAGCAGCTTTCCGCCGGGACAGGGAGTCACTGAAGCTTTCTTT. It translates to CASSFPPGQGVTEAFF. The rearrangement joins TRBV5-5 to TRBJ1-1, with 9 bases lining up with TRBD1. The V gene end was trimmed by 2 bases and the J gene end by 4 bases; junction bases not matched to a gene: 9. CDR1 and CDR2 from the germline V gene are SGHKS and YYEKEE (reference sequence). The CDR3 sequence is 16 residues long.

The count of this clone is one. The rearrangement uses TRBV7-9 and TRBJ2-7, with D possibly matching TRBD2 (5 bases). V lost 8 bases to trimming and J lost 5 bases, with 16 bases between them. Germline CDR1 and CDR2: SEHNR and FQNEAQ (reference sequence). The CDR3 totals 13 residues. CDR3 sequence (DNA): TGTGCCAGCTTGCTGCACGAGGGCGACGAGCAGTACTTC. Its protein product is CASLLHEGDEQYF.

The chain links TRBV7-9 to TRBJ2-1; TRBD2 aligns across 10 bases. This CDR3 region has 14 residues. Germline-derived CDR1 and CDR2 are SEHNR and FQNEAQ (reference sequence). The V segment lost 7 bases and the J segment 3 bases; nucleotides outside the gene matches: 3. CDR3 in amino acids: CASTSGGVYNEQFF. The DNA of the CDR3 is TGTGCCAGCACCAGCGGGGGGGTCTACAATGAGCAGTTCTTC.

V usage is TRBV5-4 and J usage is TRBJ1-2; D remains unclear. This CDR3 has 14 residues. The V end lost 7 bases, the J end lost 4 bases, and 17 bases lay between the germline ends. Germline values: CDR1 SGHNT, CDR2 YYREEE (reference sequence). CDR3 coding DNA: TGTGCCAGCGTCACCGAACCGGGGAGCTATGGCTACACCTTC. The encoded protein is CASVTEPGSYGYTF. Full variable domain (remainder filled in from reference TRBV5-4 and TRBJ1-2): ETGVTQSPTHLIKTRGQQVTLRCSSQSGHNTVSWYQQALGQGPQFIFQYYREEENGRGNFPPRFSGLQFPNYSSELNVNALELDDSALYLCASVTEPGSYGYTFGSGTRLTVV.

CDR3 residues: CASSSTPLSTGELFF. The CDR3 DNA is TGTGCCAGCAGCTCAACCCCCTTAAGTACCGGGGAGCTGTTTTTT. The chain employs TRBV7-9 and TRBJ2-2; no clear D. Germline CDR1 SEHNR, CDR2 FQNEAQ (reference sequence). CDR3 length equals 15 residues. V was clipped by 4 bases and J by 5 bases, with 14 bases between them.

The CDR3 protein is CASSVAGGDNQPQHF. In nucleotides, the CDR3 is TGTGCCAGCAGCGTAGCAGGGGGCGACAATCAGCCCCAGCATTTT. V gene TRBV9 combines with J gene TRBJ1-5; 8 nucleotides match TRBD1. Per germline, CDR1 SGDLS and CDR2 YYNGEE. The CDR3 spans 15 residues. The trim removed 0 bases at V and 3 bases at J, leaving 2 bases unmatched.